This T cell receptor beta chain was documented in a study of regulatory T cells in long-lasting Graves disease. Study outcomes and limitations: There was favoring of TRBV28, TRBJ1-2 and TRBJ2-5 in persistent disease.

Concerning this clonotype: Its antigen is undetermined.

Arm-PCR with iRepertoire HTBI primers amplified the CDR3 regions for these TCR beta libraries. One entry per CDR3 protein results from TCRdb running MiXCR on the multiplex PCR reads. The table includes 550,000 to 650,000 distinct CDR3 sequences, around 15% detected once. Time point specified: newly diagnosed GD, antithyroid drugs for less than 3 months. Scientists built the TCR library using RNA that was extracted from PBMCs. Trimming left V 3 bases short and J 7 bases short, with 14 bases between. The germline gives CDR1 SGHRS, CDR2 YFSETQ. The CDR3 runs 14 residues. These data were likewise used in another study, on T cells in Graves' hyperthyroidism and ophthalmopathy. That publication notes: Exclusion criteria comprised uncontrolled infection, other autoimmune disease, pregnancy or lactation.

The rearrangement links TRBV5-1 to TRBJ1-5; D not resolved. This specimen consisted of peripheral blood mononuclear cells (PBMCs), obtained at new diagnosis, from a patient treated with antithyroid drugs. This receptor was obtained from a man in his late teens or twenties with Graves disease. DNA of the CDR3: TGCGCCAGCAGCTCCGGTCCCTCCGGGCAGCCCCAGCATTTT. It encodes CASSSGPSGQPQHF.